The rows below give T cell receptor beta chains drawn from one sample of a study of control samples from healthy donors and cancer patients. Measured with immunoSEQ multiplex PCR; TCRdb has only the in-frame clones, and not every one. The repertoire holds just under 150,000 clones, with more than 85% as singletons. Sequenced: blood. The receptors were gathered from a man aged 30 to 39 in good health. Both conserved end residues are part of each CDR3. A D gene is named only where the DNA matches it firmly. Clone size, where shown, is once, few, many, or a class for clones that have expanded.

CATSDRDGTNYGYTF,TGTGCCACCAGTGATCGGGACGGAACTAACTATGGCTACACCTTC,-,TRBV24-1,-,TRBJ1-2
CASSGTSGGLGNEQFF,TGTGCCAGCAGTGGGACTAGCGGGGGGCTAGGCAATGAGCAGTTCTTC,-,TRBV6-1,TRBD2,TRBJ2-1
CASSYGRTDTQYF,TGTGCCAGCAGCTACGGACGTACAGATACGCAGTATTTT,-,TRBV7-9,-,TRBJ2-3
CASSQGGREQYF,TGTGCCAGCAGCCAAGGGGGTAGGGAGCAGTACTTC,-,TRBV3-1/TRBV3-2,-,TRBJ2-7
CASSLGTFSPLHF,TGTGCCAGCAGTTTGGGGACCTTCTCACCCCTCCACTTT,-,TRBV12-3/TRBV12-4,-,TRBJ1-6
CAWSTDSHFSGNTIYF,TGTGCCTGGAGTACGGACAGCCACTTCTCTGGAAACACCATATATTTT,-,TRBV30,-,TRBJ1-3
CASSRRGQGKGGFF,TGTGCCAGCAGTCGTCGAGGACAGGGGAAAGGGGGTTTCTTT,-,TRBV5-4,TRBD1,TRBJ1-1
CACRWAANTEAFF,TGTGCCTGCCGCTGGGCGGCAAACACTGAAGCTTTCTTT,-,TRBV30,-,TRBJ1-1
CASSLGMNTEAFF,TGTGCCAGCAGTTTGGGAATGAACACTGAAGCTTTCTTT,-,TRBV27,-,TRBJ1-1
CASSISLSTDTQYF,TGTGCCAGTAGTATAAGTCTCAGCACAGATACGCAGTATTTT,-,TRBV19,-,TRBJ2-3
CASSLEVPGYEQYF,TGTGCCAGCAGCTTAGAGGTTCCGGGTTACGAGCAGTACTTC,-,TRBV7-2,-,TRBJ2-7
CASSPRDRGGRELFF,TGTGCCAGCAGCCCCCGGGACAGGGGTGGCCGGGAGCTGTTTTTT,-,TRBV5-8,TRBD1,TRBJ2-2
CASSLIVAGTSSYNEQFF,TGTGCCAGCAGCTTAATCGTGGCCGGGACTAGCTCCTACAATGAGCAGTTCTTC,-,TRBV7-6,TRBD2,TRBJ2-1
CASSLGTGGPYGYTF,TGTGCCAGCAGCTTAGGGACAGGCGGGCCGTATGGCTACACCTTC,-,TRBV7-9,TRBD1,TRBJ1-2
CSVGHSLNTEAFF,TGCAGCGTTGGACACTCCTTAAACACTGAAGCTTTCTTT,-,TRBV29-1,-,TRBJ1-1
CASSQDVGNSPLHF,TGTGCCAGCAGCCAAGATGTGGGAAATTCACCCCTCCACTTT,-,TRBV3-1/TRBV3-2,-,TRBJ1-6
CASSPGGLGSYNEQFF,TGTGCCAGCAGCCCAGGGGGACTGGGCTCCTACAATGAGCAGTTCTTC,-,TRBV7-9,-,TRBJ2-1
CASRGGLALNEQFF,TGTGCCAGCAGGGGGGGACTAGCACTAAATGAGCAGTTCTTC,-,TRBV6-5,TRBD2,TRBJ2-1
CASSVGLAGGDTQYF,TGTGCCAGCAGCGTAGGACTAGCGGGGGGAGATACGCAGTATTTT,-,TRBV9,TRBD2,TRBJ2-3
CASSFARSEQYF,TGTGCCAGCAGTTTCGCTAGGAGCGAGCAGTACTTC,-,TRBV28,-,TRBJ2-7
CASRPGVGVGEQYF,TGTGCCAGCAGACCCGGGGTGGGAGTAGGAGAGCAGTACTTC,-,TRBV6-5,-,TRBJ2-7
CASSYTLGQGASYEQYF,TGTGCCAGCAGTTACACCCTGGGACAGGGGGCCTCCTACGAGCAGTACTTC,-,TRBV6-2/TRBV6-3,TRBD1,TRBJ2-7
CASSQTTSGGYNEQFF,TGTGCCAGCAGCCAAACCACTAGCGGGGGTTACAATGAGCAGTTCTTC,once,TRBV9,TRBD2,TRBJ2-1
CASRADGSSGANVLTF,TGTGCCAGCAGAGCTGACGGGAGCTCTGGGGCCAACGTCCTGACTTTC,-,TRBV2,-,TRBJ2-6
CASSGWGASYEQYF,TGTGCCAGCAGTGGATGGGGAGCGTCCTACGAGCAGTACTTC,-,TRBV27,-,TRBJ2-7
CASSPRRTLDKNIQYF,TGTGCCAGCAGCCCGAGAAGGACCTTAGATAAAAACATTCAGTACTTC,-,TRBV3-1/TRBV3-2,-,TRBJ2-4
CASSLTYNQPQHF,TGTGCCAGCAGCTTAACCTACAATCAGCCCCAGCATTTT,-,TRBV7-9,-,TRBJ1-5
CASNFGAEAFF,TGTGCCAGTAACTTCGGGGCTGAAGCTTTCTTT,-,TRBV19,-,TRBJ1-1
CASSLAGGASEGYTF,TGCGCCAGCAGCTTGGCAGGGGGCGCATCGGAAGGCTACACCTTC,-,TRBV5-1,TRBD1,TRBJ1-2
CASRRNLAAYYEQYF,TGTGCCAGCAGGCGGAACCTAGCGGCATATTACGAGCAGTACTTC,once,TRBV3-1/TRBV3-2,TRBD2,TRBJ2-7
CASSLAATSGGGDTQYF,TGCGCCAGCAGCCTGGCAGCGACTAGCGGGGGGGGAGATACGCAGTATTTT,few,TRBV5-1,TRBD2,TRBJ2-3
CASSHRPYGYTF,TGTGCCAGCAGCCACAGGCCGTATGGCTACACCTTC,-,TRBV4-2,-,TRBJ1-2
CASSEWRASSGELFF,TGTGCCAGCAGTGAATGGAGGGCTAGTTCCGGGGAGCTGTTTTTT,-,TRBV25-1,-,TRBJ2-2
CASSLIRGVYEQYF,TGTGCCAGCAGTTTGATTCGGGGGGTGTACGAGCAGTACTTC,few,TRBV27,TRBD2,TRBJ2-7
CASSFLGQGASGLYGYTF,TGTGCCAGCAGCTTTCTGGGACAGGGGGCATCTGGGCTATATGGCTACACCTTC,-,TRBV5-6,TRBD1,TRBJ1-2
CASSRTSDEQYF,TGTGCCAGCAGTCGGACTAGCGACGAGCAGTACTTC,-,TRBV7-9,TRBD2,TRBJ2-7
CASKKSGGTNYGYTF,TGTGCCAGCAAAAAATCAGGGGGCACAAACTATGGCTACACCTTC,-,TRBV6-5,TRBD1,TRBJ1-2
CASTQVGPSDYNEQFF,TGTGCCAGCACCCAAGTAGGGCCCTCCGACTACAATGAGCAGTTCTTC,once,TRBV3-1/TRBV3-2,-,TRBJ2-1
CASSQEPFDRDPYNSPLHF,TGCGCCAGCAGCCAAGAACCTTTCGACAGGGACCCCTATAATTCACCCCTCCACTTT,-,TRBV4-1,TRBD1,TRBJ1-6
CASSPDRSYEQYF,TGCGCCAGCAGCCCGGACAGGTCCTACGAGCAGTACTTC,once,TRBV5-1,TRBD1,TRBJ2-7
CASSQGRSNTEAFF,TGTGCCAGCAGCCAAGGACGGTCTAACACTGAAGCTTTCTTT,once,TRBV4-2,-,TRBJ1-1
CASSTTGQGSSGELFF,TGTGCCAGCAGCACCACGGGACAGGGGTCTTCCGGGGAGCTGTTTTTT,-,TRBV9,TRBD1,TRBJ2-2
CATSDFPPGQGAYEQYF,TGTGCCACCAGTGATTTTCCGCCGGGACAGGGAGCCTACGAGCAGTACTTC,-,TRBV24-1,TRBD1,TRBJ2-7
CASSSTGPDGYTF,TGTGCCAGCAGCTCGACAGGTCCTGATGGCTACACCTTC,-,TRBV7-8,-,TRBJ1-2
CASTQRDRGPYEQYF,TGTGCCAGCACCCAACGGGACAGGGGGCCCTACGAGCAGTACTTC,-,TRBV28,TRBD1,TRBJ2-7